This passage covers 17 T cell receptor beta chains from one sample sequenced in a study of T cell repertoires in cytomegalovirus infection (dated by TCRdb to the late 2010s). Sequencing used an Illumina HiSeq 1500. In-frame beta chains were kept once TCRdb had trimmed the public reads at Q25 with fastp and called clones with MiXCR. Records with the same CDR3 protein are collapsed into one entry carrying the most frequent genes and DNA. Across this sample there are some 68,000 distinct CDR3 sequences, with 22% seen only once. 79% of the sample goes to the ten largest clones. Their cognate antigens are unknown. The sample comprised PBMCs, sequenced either directly or after in vitro stimulation (not recorded which). These receptors originate from a human donor in good health (CMV status not recorded). Some clones in this sample may be carry-over from other donors' samples.

The chain employs TRBV6-5 and TRBJ2-1, with TRBD2 matching 7 bases. This CDR3 region has 14 residues. CDR1 and CDR2 (germline): MNHEY, SVGAGI. The V and J ends lost 6 bases and 2 bases, in that order; junction bases with no gene match: 4. The CDR3 nucleotides read TGTGCCAGCAGAGGACTAGTGGCCTACAATGAGCAGTTCTTC. Amino acids: CASRGLVAYNEQFF.

This clonotype was observed many times. The chain is built from TRBV6-1 and TRBJ2-6, with a possible D match to TRBD2 (5 bases). The CDR3 has 16 residues. The germline CDR1 and CDR2 sequences are MNHNS and SASEGT. V was cut by 7 bases and J by 2 bases, with 15 bases left in between. The CDR3 sequence is CASTGDGITGANVLTF. CDR3 nucleotide sequence: TGTGCCAGCACCGGAGACGGGATCACTGGGGCCAACGTCCTGACTTTC.

The chain is built from TRBV6-1 and TRBJ2-7; TRBD2 agrees at 11 bases. Germline V lookup: CDR1 MNHNS, CDR2 SASEGT. This CDR3 region has 15 residues. Trimming cost V 5 bases and J 3 bases; bases outside gene matches: 6. The CDR3 region is CASSLITSGSYEQYF. The CDR3 nucleotides read TGTGCCAGCAGTTTAATAACTAGCGGGAGCTACGAGCAGTACTTC.

The table lists this clonotype with a few counts. The chain is built from TRBV6-2 or TRBV6-3 and TRBJ2-7; unclear D gene. Trimming pared 0 bases from V and 6 bases from J, leaving 15 bases between. The germline CDR1 and CDR2 sequences are MNHEY and SVGEGT. The CDR3 extends over 15 amino acids. CDR3 loop: CASSYSEQSVGEQYF. The DNA for the CDR3 is TGTGCCAGCAGTTACTCCGAGCAATCGGTGGGCGAGCAGTACTTC.

The chain joins TRBV4-1 to TRBJ2-1; TRBD2 matches 10 bases. Germline assignment: CDR1 MGHRA and CDR2 YSYEKL. The V gene end was trimmed by 4 bases and the J gene end by 5 bases; junction bases not matched to a gene: 5. The CDR3 totals 15 residues. The chain's CDR3 is CASSLLAGTNNEQFF. The CDR3 region has the DNA TGCGCCAGCAGCCTACTAGCGGGAACAAACAATGAGCAGTTCTTC.

A few counts support this clonotype. The CDR3, as DNA: TGCAGTGCTCTCGACCAGAACACCGGGGAGCTGTTTTTT. Amino acids: CSALDQNTGELFF. The V and J genes are TRBV20-1 and TRBJ2-2; D call uncertain. This CDR3 has 13 residues. The ends were cut back, 5 bases at V and 1 base at J, with 8 bases in the middle. CDR1 and CDR2 from the germline V gene are DFQATT and SNEGSKA (reference sequence).

The CDR3 sequence: CASTILAGGPGEQYF. The CDR3 nucleotides are TGTGCCAGCACCATCCTAGCGGGAGGGCCGGGGGAGCAGTACTTC. This sequence joins TRBV7-2 and TRBJ2-7; 12 nucleotides align to TRBD2. V lost 7 bases to trimming and J lost 7 bases; unmatched junction nucleotides: 11. This CDR3 spans 15 amino acids. From germline, CDR1 is SGHTA and CDR2 FQGNSA.

The CDR3 sequence: CASSLGHSYLYEQYV. CDR3 coding DNA: TGTGCCAGCAGCCTCGGGCACTCCTACCTTTACGAGCAGTACGTC. The gene calls are TRBV6-2 or TRBV6-3 and TRBJ2-7, with no clear D. Germline V gives CDR1 MNHEY, CDR2 SVGEGT. This CDR3 comprises 15 residues. V lost 6 bases, J lost 4 bases, and 19 bases lay in between.

This clonotype was observed a few times. The chain combines TRBV6-6 with TRBJ2-7, with TRBD1 identical over 7 bases. Trimming cost V 8 bases and J 5 bases; bases outside gene matches: 6. Germline lookup yields CDR1 MNHNY and CDR2 SVGAGI (reference sequence). The CDR3 is made up of 12 amino acids. Here the CDR3 reads CASQTGVDEQYF. As DNA, the CDR3 is TGTGCCAGCCAAACAGGGGTTGACGAGCAGTACTTC.

The chain employs TRBV19 and TRBJ1-4; 11 bases map to TRBD1. Trimming cost V 6 bases and J 7 bases; bases outside gene matches: 7. The CDR3 consists of 15 residues. In germline, CDR1 is LNHDA, CDR2 SQIVND (reference sequence). The CDR3 DNA reads TGTGCCAGTAGGTCTACCGGGACAGGGGGTGAAAAACTGTTTTTT. Protein: CASRSTGTGGEKLFF.

This clonotype was picked up many times. This rearrangement joins TRBV7-9 to TRBJ1-4, with D uncertain. This CDR3 region has 15 residues. CDR1 is SEHNR and CDR2 is FQNEAQ in the germline V gene (reference sequence). The germline V and J ends were trimmed by 2 bases and 0 bases, with 7 bases remaining between them. The CDR3 sequence is CASSLPRATNEKLFF. The CDR3 region has the DNA TGTGCCAGCAGCTTACCGCGCGCAACTAATGAAAAACTGTTTTTT.

The table lists this clonotype with a few counts. The rearrangement joins TRBV7-3 to TRBJ2-3; TRBD2 aligns across 7 bases. The junction had 7 bases not matched to a gene; V was cut back by 2 bases and J by 5 bases. CDR1 and CDR2 (germline): SGHTA, FQGTGA. The CDR3 runs 15 residues. The CDR3 nucleotides are TGTGCCAGCAGCTTAGAGGGAGGGAGGGGAGATACGCAGTATTTT. Its translation: CASSLEGGRGDTQYF.

The chain couples TRBV30 to TRBJ1-4, with a possible D match to TRBD1 (5 bases). The V and J ends lost 0 bases and 4 bases respectively, with 18 bases between them. Germline assignment: CDR1 GTSNPN and CDR2 SVGIG (reference sequence). This CDR3 has 17 residues. The CDR3 nucleotides read TGTGCCTGGAGTGTACGTGAGTGGCCAGGGTATAATGAAAAACTGTTTTTT. Its protein is CAWSVREWPGYNEKLFF.

The sample holds a few counts of this clonotype. The rearrangement uses TRBV9 and TRBJ2-3, with D possibly TRBD1 on 6 matching bases. CDR3 size: 15 residues. The V gene lost 0 bases and the J gene lost 2 bases, with 10 bases spanning the gap. CDR1 is SGDLS and CDR2 is YYNGEE in the germline V gene. DNA for the CDR3: TGTGCCAGCAGCGTAGGAACAGGGTTCACAGATACGCAGTATTTT. Its protein product is CASSVGTGFTDTQYF.

In its sample, this clonotype was seen many times. The chain carries TRBV7-6 and TRBJ2-5; D unclear. Germline V gene lookup returns CDR1 SGHVS and CDR2 FNYEAQ. With 5 bases removed from V and 5 bases from J, the gap between germline ends came to 18 bases. The CDR3 sequence is 15 residues long. CDR3 DNA: TGTGCCAGCAGCCTCTACGAGCCCCCTCGGGAGACCCAGTACTTC. Its translation is CASSLYEPPRETQYF.

V usage is TRBV18 and J usage is TRBJ2-7; D is possibly TRBD1 or TRBD2 (6 bases each). The length of the CDR3 is 18 residues. V was trimmed by 6 bases and J by 0 bases, leaving 24 bases between them. The germline V gene encodes CDR1 KGHSH and CDR2 LQKENI. CDR3 DNA sequence: TGTGCCAGCTCGCACGATAACCTGAGAGGGGGGTCCTCCTACGAGCAGTACTTC. This translates into CASSHDNLRGGSSYEQYF.

The gene calls are TRBV2 and TRBJ2-5; either TRBD1 or TRBD2 may fit D (6 bases each). The CDR3 extends over 16 amino acids. Germline loops: CDR1 SNHLY, CDR2 FYNNEI. Between the trimmed V and J ends, which lost 7 bases and 2 bases, there was a span of 20 bases. As DNA, the CDR3 is TGTGCCAGCAATGCACTAGCTGCCCAGGGGCAAGAGACCCAGTACTTC. Translating it yields CASNALAAQGQETQYF.